This T cell receptor beta chain appears in the sequencing data of a study of cytomegalovirus exposure and HLA in healthy donors (dated by TCRdb to 2015 to 2018). Background for the entire study: According to a later analysis, one platform produced both the roughly 120 validation repertoires and the 666 repertoires of the first cohort. The study aimed to test whether cataloging public T cell receptors could reveal signatures of past pathogen exposure. Along with the approximately 700-subject first cohort, a separate validation cohort of some 130 different subjects was used. To predict cytomegalovirus infection status, the study combined high-throughput TCR immunosequencing, statistical association of individual TCRs with disease status, and machine learning.

The receptor library was made with the immunoSEQ multiplex PCR assay. The published analysis was carried out like this. A statistical classification framework was built for diagnosing cytomegalovirus status from the catalog of TCR beta chain sequences. TCRdb holds this immuneACCESS table with in-frame rearrangements only. Some clones are missing; in checked studies, unresolved V genes explain under half, and the rest has no known cause. The V and J calls and clone size were taken over from that table, and D and trimming were inferred from the DNA. The sample yields 150,000 to 200,000 clones; about 88% were counted once. The ten largest clonotypes hold around 2.3% of the sample. Paper-wide results and their limitations: All 120 repertoires were used to score co-occurrence in the validation cohort in a later analysis, because that analysis had no HLA typing for the cohort. While some public TCRs were present in many individuals, most TCR sequences turned up only very rarely across donors. In both the original and validation cohorts, the classifier was reported to diagnose cytomegalovirus status with high specificity and sensitivity. A later analysis found that TCRs clustered in the first cohort also tended to co-occur in the roughly 120 validation repertoires, with 94% of cluster scores above 0. In vitro tests confirmed that a few of the cytomegalovirus-associated TCR beta chains recognize cytomegalovirus antigens. A total of 164 TCR beta chains were listed by the study as associated with cytomegalovirus. According to the authors, the approach could potentially be generalized to other disease states and immunological phenotypes.

Note on this clone: This clone's antigen is unknown. Base qualities were left out, and no much larger clone turns up one base away.

The CDR3 measures 14 amino acids from cysteine to phenylalanine. Only the CDR3 portion is preserved as DNA: 42 bases, with reading frame beginning at the first base. A distance of 9 bases separates the germline ends of V and J, which lose 2 bases and 4 bases respectively. Reading the germline V gene gives CDR1 MNHNS and CDR2 SASEGT. The donors belonged to the validation cohort of around 130 subjects, which was separate from the approximately 680-subject first cohort. The sequenced sample was PBMCs. The chain employs TRBV6-1 and TRBJ1-5; there is no confident call for the D gene. The sequence derives from a woman aged 18-35 years in good health and CMV-seronegative. CDR3 sequence: CASSESGPNQPQHF. The nucleotides are TGTGCCAGCAGTGAAAGTGGCCCTAATCAGCCCCAGCATTTT.